These 25 T cell receptor beta chains share one sample of origin, sequenced in a study of T cells in Graves' hyperthyroidism and ophthalmopathy. There were TCR beta CDR3 regions amplified from RNA transcripts. HTBI primers drove first-round RT-PCR of the TCR CDR3. TCRdb re-derived calls from the multiplex PCR reads in MiXCR, one entry per CDR3 protein. Of around 280,000 distinct CDR3 sequences listed, about an eighth are singletons. Sequenced sample: blood. These receptors were taken from a woman aged 25 to 39 with Graves' hyperthyroidism that later progressed to Graves' ophthalmopathy.

This chain connects TRBV7-2 to TRBJ2-2; 10 bases fit TRBD2. The germline gives CDR1 SGHTA, CDR2 FQGNSA. This CDR3 is built from 18 residues. V gave up 5 bases and J gave up 3 bases; unmatched junction bases: 12. The CDR3 DNA sequence: TGTGCCAGCAGCCCAATAAGCGGGGGGGGGGGGCACACCGGGGAGCTGTTTTTT. Amino acids: CASSPISGGGGHTGELFF. Supplemented by reference TRBV7-2 and TRBJ2-2, the full variable domain reads GAGVSQSPSNKVTEKGKDVELRCDPISGHTALYWYRQSLGQGLEFLIYFQGNSAPDKSGLPSDRFSAERTGGSVSTLTIQRTQQEDSAVYLCASSPISGGGGHTGELFFGEGSRLTVL.

This clonotype was recorded at least ten times. V and J are TRBV29-1 and TRBJ2-1; TRBD2 might be the D (5 bases). The CDR3 contains 13 residues. Germline CDR1 reads SQVTM; CDR2 reads ANQGSEA. V was pared by 4 bases and J by 0 bases, with 7 bases between. The CDR3 DNA is TGCAGCGTTGGAGGGATCTCCTACAATGAGCAGTTCTTC. The encoded protein is CSVGGISYNEQFF.

This clonotype was recorded many times. The chain is built from TRBV30 and TRBJ1-1; 7 nucleotides line up with TRBD1. The CDR3 loop spans 14 amino acids. CDR1 GTSNPN and CDR2 SVGIG come from the germline V gene (reference sequence). J gave up 4 bases and V 3 bases, and 8 bases lay outside the gene matches. CDR3 sequence: CAWRGGLFSTEAFF. In nucleotides, the CDR3 is TGTGCCTGGAGAGGGGGCCTTTTTTCCACTGAAGCTTTCTTT. Full variable domain (missing parts from reference TRBV30 and TRBJ1-1): SQTIHQWPATLVQPVGSPLSLECTVEGTSNPNLYWYRQAAGRGLQLLFYSVGIGQISSEVPQNLSASRPQDRQFILSSKKLLLSDSGFYLCAWRGGLFSTEAFFGQGTRLTVV.

Many counts were recorded for this clonotype. The DNA of the CDR3 is TGCAGTGCTAGAGTCTACGAGCAGTACTTC. Its translation is CSARVYEQYF. This rearrangement joins TRBV20-1 to TRBJ2-7; D gene ambiguous. CDR1 and CDR2 from the germline V gene are DFQATT and SNEGSKA (reference sequence). The CDR3 loop spans 10 amino acids. V shed 1 base and J shed 3 bases, with 1 base lying between them.

The chain has TRBV12-3 or TRBV12-4 and TRBJ1-2; 8 bases line up with TRBD1. J was trimmed by 8 bases and V by 5 bases; bases with no gene match: 13. The CDR3 sequence is 15 residues long. The CDR3 bases are TGTGCCAGCAGTGGGGGGACAGGAGCCAGTAGCGGCTACACCTTC. The encoded protein is CASSGGTGASSGYTF.

There are many counts of this clonotype. The chain couples TRBV7-2 to TRBJ2-1; D is undetermined. Germline V gene lookup returns CDR1 SGHTA and CDR2 FQGNSA. V gave up 5 bases and J gave up 8 bases, with 19 bases separating them. This CDR3 region has 15 residues. CDR3 bases: TGTGCCAGCAGCCCCCGGGCTACGAAATTGGATGAGCAGTTCTTC. Its protein is CASSPRATKLDEQFF. Full variable domain (rest looked up from reference TRBV7-2 and TRBJ2-1): GAGVSQSPSNKVTEKGKDVELRCDPISGHTALYWYRQSLGQGLEFLIYFQGNSAPDKSGLPSDRFSAERTGGSVSTLTIQRTQQEDSAVYLCASSPRATKLDEQFFGPGTRLTVL.

This clonotype occurred many times. The rearrangement joins TRBV28 to TRBJ2-3; 7 nucleotides match TRBD2. Germline loops: CDR1 MDHEN, CDR2 SYDVKM. V lost 7 bases, J lost 0 bases, and 10 bases stayed unmatched. The CDR3 spans 16 residues. CDR3 coding DNA: TGTGCCAGCACCGAAGCGGGGCCTTCTAGCACAGATACGCAGTATTTT. Translated, it gives CASTEAGPSSTDTQYF.

This clonotype was detected a few times. This chain connects TRBV5-4 to TRBJ2-5, with D perhaps TRBD2 (6 bases). Germline CDR1 reads SGHNT; CDR2 reads YYREEE (reference sequence). Trimming removed 4 bases at V and 4 bases at J, with 17 bases between. The CDR3 sequence is 15 residues long. The CDR3 loop is CASSVNGGRGETQYF. The CDR3 coding sequence is TGTGCCAGCAGCGTCAACGGGGGAAGGGGAGAGACCCAGTACTTC.

This clonotype was observed at least ten times. V is TRBV5-1 and J is TRBJ1-3; a possible D gene is TRBD1 (6 bases). The CDR3 is made up of 15 amino acids. Trimming pared 4 bases from V and 4 bases from J, leaving 15 bases between. Germline V CDR1 and CDR2: SGHRS, YFSETQ. Here the CDR3 DNA reads TGCGCCAGCAGCCACACAGGGCTCGACGGAAACACCATATATTTT. Translating gives CASSHTGLDGNTIYF.

This clonotype showed up just once. The chain combines TRBV4-1 with TRBJ2-7; D remains ambiguous. The CDR3 sequence is 14 residues long. Trimming took 5 bases from V and 2 from J, leaving 13 bases between them. Germline V gene lookup returns CDR1 MGHRA and CDR2 YSYEKL. The CDR3 DNA follows: TGCGCCAGCAGCGAGACCGGGCTGACCTACGAGCAGTACTTC. This gives the protein CASSETGLTYEQYF.

This clonotype has at least ten counts. This chain connects TRBV3-1 to TRBJ1-2; D perhaps matches TRBD1 (6 bases). Trimming stripped 2 bases from V and 6 bases from J, with 19 bases between. This CDR3 is 16 amino acids long. Looked up from germline, CDR1 is LGHDT and CDR2 is YNNKEL (reference sequence). The CDR3 reads CASSQRNPRGGDGYTF. CDR3 sequence (DNA): TGTGCCAGCAGCCAAAGAAACCCCCGGGGGGGCGATGGCTACACCTTC.

This clonotype has ten or more counts. The chain employs TRBV6-1 and TRBJ1-1, with D hard to call. The ends were cut back, 4 bases at V and 8 bases at J, with 14 bases in the middle. The CDR3 consists of 13 residues. Germline-derived CDR1 and CDR2 are MNHNS and SASEGT. The CDR3 DNA reads as TGTGCCAGCAGTGCCTGGGAAACCGAAGAAGCTTTCTTT. Translated: CASSAWETEEAFF.

At least ten counts were recorded for this clonotype. The V call is TRBV24-1, the J call TRBJ2-5; D remains unclear. This CDR3 has 16 amino acids. Germline values: CDR1 KGHDR, CDR2 SFDVKD. Trimming cost V 3 bases and J 4 bases, with 17 bases left between them. CDR3 loop: CATSDPQTSGRETQYF. The CDR3 DNA reads as TGTGCCACCAGTGATCCCCAAACTTCAGGTCGAGAGACCCAGTACTTC.

This clonotype was observed many times. The J gene is TRBJ2-1, the V gene TRBV12-3 or TRBV12-4; D gene unclear. The CDR3 has 14 amino acids. Between the trimmed V and J ends, which lost 7 bases and 1 base, there was a span of 11 bases. CDR3 nucleotides: TGTGCCAGCATCCATGGGGAATCCTACAATGAGCAGTTCTTC. Translated: CASIHGESYNEQFF.

This clonotype was seen repeatedly, ten times or more. V gene TRBV6-5 combines with J gene TRBJ2-2, with D perhaps TRBD1 (6 bases). Germline lookup yields CDR1 MNHEY and CDR2 SVGAGI. The germline V and J ends were trimmed by 6 bases and 1 base, with 12 bases remaining between them. The CDR3 has 15 amino acids. CDR3: CASRSPTGNTGELFF. The CDR3 coding sequence is TGTGCCAGCAGGAGCCCGACAGGGAACACCGGGGAGCTGTTTTTT.

There are a few counts of this clonotype. The chain has TRBV5-1 and TRBJ2-2, with TRBD2 matching 9 bases. Germline V gene data show CDR1 as SGHRS and CDR2 as YFSETQ. Losses at the gene ends were 2 bases for V and 5 bases for J; bases not matched to a gene: 7. The CDR3 runs 16 residues. The CDR3 here is CASSFNAGGGTGELFF. The CDR3 DNA reads as TGCGCCAGCAGCTTCAACGCGGGAGGGGGGACCGGGGAGCTGTTTTTT.

This clonotype appeared a few times. The genes are TRBV12-3 or TRBV12-4 and TRBJ1-6; D call uncertain. The CDR3 extends over 14 amino acids. Between the trimmed V and J ends, which lost 5 bases and 9 bases, there was a span of 14 bases. This CDR3 reads CASSLGLGSSPLHF. The CDR3 coding sequence is TGTGCCAGCAGTCTCGGGTTAGGGAGTTCACCCCTCCACTTT.

This clonotype was found many times. The CDR3 reads CASSPSGGFYGYTF. Written as DNA, the CDR3 is TGTGCCAGCAGTCCATCTGGGGGCTTCTATGGCTACACCTTC. The V call is TRBV28, the J call TRBJ1-2, with D tentatively TRBD1 (6 bases). The CDR3 sequence is 14 residues long. Germline V gene sequence: CDR1 MDHEN, CDR2 SYDVKM. The V end lost 5 bases, the J end lost 4 bases, and 14 bases lay between the germline ends.

This rearrangement joins TRBV7-3 to TRBJ2-3; 9 bases align to TRBD2. CDR1 and CDR2 (germline): SGHTA, FQGTGA. This CDR3 has 17 amino acids. V was clipped by 5 bases and J by 5 bases; unmatched bases: 14. Written as DNA, the CDR3 is TGTGCCAGCAGCCCCCCTCCCCAGGGGCGGGAGGGAGATACGCAGTATTTT. Its protein product is CASSPPPQGREGDTQYF.

There are many counts of this clonotype. The chain combines TRBV3-1 with TRBJ2-7, with TRBD1 matching over 7 bases. With V trimmed by 6 bases and J by 1 base, 9 bases remained unmatched. CDR3 length: 15 amino acids. Germline CDR1 and CDR2: LGHDT and YNNKEL (reference sequence). The CDR3 spells CASRRGPARSYEQYF. The DNA for the CDR3 is TGTGCCAGCAGGAGGGGGCCGGCCCGATCCTACGAGCAGTACTTC.

The CDR3 loop reads CASRDRRRFYEQYF. DNA of the CDR3: TGTGCCAGCAGGGACAGAAGGCGATTCTACGAGCAGTACTTC. The chain employs TRBV6-2 or TRBV6-3 and TRBJ2-7; a weak D match, TRBD1 (6 bases). The germline V gene has CDR1 MNHEY and CDR2 SVGEGT. Trimming shortened V by 6 bases and J by 3 bases, and 15 bases separated the two germline ends. The CDR3 is 14 residues long.

Ten or more counts support this clonotype. V is TRBV7-2 and J is TRBJ2-2, with D possibly matching TRBD2 (6 bases). The CDR3 loop spans 14 amino acids. With 6 bases removed from V and 7 bases from J, the gap between germline ends came to 15 bases. Germline V gives CDR1 SGHTA, CDR2 FQGNSA. DNA of the CDR3: TGTGCCAGCAGGGCCGGGAGTTCGAGCGGGGAGCTGTTTTTT. Translating it yields CASRAGSSSGELFF. Variable domain in full (rest from reference TRBV7-2 and TRBJ2-2): GAGVSQSPSNKVTEKGKDVELRCDPISGHTALYWYRQSLGQGLEFLIYFQGNSAPDKSGLPSDRFSAERTGGSVSTLTIQRTQQEDSAVYLCASRAGSSSGELFFGEGSRLTVL.

This clonotype was observed at least ten times. V is TRBV5-1 and J is TRBJ1-1, with 7 bases lining up with TRBD1. The CDR3 runs to 11 residues. V dropped 8 bases and J dropped 8; count of bases not matched to a gene: 6. Germline CDR1 SGHRS, CDR2 YFSETQ. CDR3 in amino acids: CASNRGSEAFF. In nucleotides, the CDR3 is TGCGCCAGTAACAGGGGTTCAGAAGCTTTCTTT.

At least ten counts were recorded for this clonotype. V gene TRBV12-3 or TRBV12-4 combines with J gene TRBJ2-7; possibly TRBD2 for D (6 bases). This CDR3 has 12 residues. V lost 3 bases to trimming and J lost 9 bases, with 12 bases between them. The CDR3 sequence: CASSFKGLGQYF. DNA of the CDR3: TGTGCCAGCAGTTTTAAGGGACTTGGGCAGTACTTC.

Concerning this clonotype: This may arise from a read error, as a much more abundant clone is one base away. This chain links TRBV7-9 with TRBJ2-1; 11 nucleotides align to TRBD2. CDR1 SEHNR and CDR2 FQNEAQ come from the germline V gene (reference sequence). V lost 7 bases, J lost 9 bases, and 8 bases stayed unmatched. The CDR3 covers 14 residues. CDR3 in amino acids: CASNSLAGVGEQFF. The CDR3 DNA is TGTGCCAGCAACTCACTAGCGGGAGTGGGTGAGCAGTTCTTC.